This T cell receptor (beta chain) comes out of a study of blood T cells in healthy people across ages. General observations from the study: When one million T cells were used, diversity estimates were thought to be underestimates.

Next came a second PCR, run for roughly 6 to 11 cycles, which used a sample-barcoded 5' primer along with a J-beta primer mix. TCRdb passed the 5' RACE reads through MiXCR, listing each CDR3 protein once. This sample has about 700,000 distinct CDR3 sequences, with less than 40% found just once. The CDR3 contains 15 residues. V shed 6 bases, J shed 5 bases, and the junction held 7 bases outside the gene matches. The germline CDR1 and CDR2 sequences are SGHNT and YENEEA. In its sample, this clonotype was seen many times. What it binds is not known. The receptor was derived from an elderly woman in good health. This chain connects TRBV11-3 to TRBJ2-3; 11 nucleotides agree with TRBD1. Sequenced sample: blood. CDR3 loop: CASSTGTGGLDTQYF. The CDR3, as DNA: TGTGCCAGCAGTACCGGGACAGGGGGGTTAGATACGCAGTATTTT.